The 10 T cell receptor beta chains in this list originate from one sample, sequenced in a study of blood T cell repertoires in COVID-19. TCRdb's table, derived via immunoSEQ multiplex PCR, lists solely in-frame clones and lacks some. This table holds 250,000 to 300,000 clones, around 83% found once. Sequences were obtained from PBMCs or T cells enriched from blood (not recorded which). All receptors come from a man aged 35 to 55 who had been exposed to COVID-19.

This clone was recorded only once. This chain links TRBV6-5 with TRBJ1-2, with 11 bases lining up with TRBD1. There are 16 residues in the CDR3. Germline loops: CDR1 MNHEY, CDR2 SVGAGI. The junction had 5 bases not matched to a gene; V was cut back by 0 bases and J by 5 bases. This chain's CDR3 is CASSYSKGTGGYGYTF. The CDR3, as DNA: TGTGCCAGCAGTTACTCGAAAGGGACAGGGGGATATGGCTACACCTTC.

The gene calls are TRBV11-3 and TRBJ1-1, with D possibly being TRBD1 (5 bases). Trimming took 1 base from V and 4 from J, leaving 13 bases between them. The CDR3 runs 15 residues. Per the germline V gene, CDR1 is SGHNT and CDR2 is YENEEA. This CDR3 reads CASSLGGAMSTEAFF. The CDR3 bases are TGTGCCAGCAGCTTAGGCGGGGCGATGAGCACTGAAGCTTTCTTT.

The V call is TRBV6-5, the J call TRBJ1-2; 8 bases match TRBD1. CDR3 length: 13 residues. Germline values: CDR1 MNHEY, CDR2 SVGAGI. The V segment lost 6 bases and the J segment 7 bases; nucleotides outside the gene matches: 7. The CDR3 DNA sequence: TGTGCCAGCAGACCGAATGGACAGGGTGGCTACACCTTC. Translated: CASRPNGQGGYTF.

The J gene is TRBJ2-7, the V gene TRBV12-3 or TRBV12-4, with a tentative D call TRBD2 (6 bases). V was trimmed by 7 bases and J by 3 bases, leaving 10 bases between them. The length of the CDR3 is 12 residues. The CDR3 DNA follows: TGTGCCAGCACCATGGGGGGCTACGAGCAGTACTTC. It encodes CASTMGGYEQYF.

The CDR3: CASSYMFRGQETQYF. As DNA, the CDR3 is TGTGCCAGCAGTTACATGTTCAGGGGGCAAGAGACCCAGTACTTC. The chain recombines TRBV6-6 with TRBJ2-5, with TRBD1 matching over 7 bases. The length of the CDR3 is 15 residues. Germline-derived CDR1 and CDR2 are MNHNY and SVGAGI (reference sequence). After removal of 2 bases from V and 2 bases from J, the junction contained 5 bases not matched to a gene.

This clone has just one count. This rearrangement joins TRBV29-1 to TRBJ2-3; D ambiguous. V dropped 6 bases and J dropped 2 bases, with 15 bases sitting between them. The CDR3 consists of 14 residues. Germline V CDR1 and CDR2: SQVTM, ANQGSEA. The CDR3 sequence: CSVKTRLTTDTQYF. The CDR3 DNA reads TGCAGCGTCAAGACCAGGCTTACCACAGATACGCAGTATTTT.

The CDR3 bases are TGTGCCAGAGCAGGGACTGGAAACACCATATATTTT. Its protein is CARAGTGNTIYF. V usage is TRBV2 and J usage is TRBJ1-3, with D possibly being TRBD1 (5 bases). CDR3 length equals 12 residues. V shed 9 bases and J shed 2 bases, with 8 bases lying between them. Germline V gives CDR1 SNHLY, CDR2 FYNNEI. Drawing the rest from reference TRBV2 and TRBJ1-3, the complete variable domain is EPEVTQTPSHQVTQMGQEVILRCVPISNHLYFYWYRQILGQKVEFLVSFYNNEISEKSEIFDDQFSVERPDGSNFTLKIRSTKLEDSAMYFCARAGTGNTIYFGEGSWLTVV.

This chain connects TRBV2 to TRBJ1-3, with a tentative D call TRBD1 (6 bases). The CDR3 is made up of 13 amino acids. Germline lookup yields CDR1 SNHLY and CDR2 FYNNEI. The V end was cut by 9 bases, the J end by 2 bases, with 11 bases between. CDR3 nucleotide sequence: TGTGCCAGGACTGGGACACCTGGAAACACCATATATTTT. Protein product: CARTGTPGNTIYF.

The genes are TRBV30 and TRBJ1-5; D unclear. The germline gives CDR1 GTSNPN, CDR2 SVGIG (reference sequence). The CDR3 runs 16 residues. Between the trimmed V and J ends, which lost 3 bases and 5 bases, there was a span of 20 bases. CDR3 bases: TGTGCCTGGAGGCCGGCTGGCAGGATGTCGCATCAGCCCCAGCATTTT. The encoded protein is CAWRPAGRMSHQPQHF.

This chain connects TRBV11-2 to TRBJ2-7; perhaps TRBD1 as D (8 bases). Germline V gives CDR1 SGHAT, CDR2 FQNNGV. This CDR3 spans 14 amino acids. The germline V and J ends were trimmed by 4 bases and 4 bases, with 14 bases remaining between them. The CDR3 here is CASSSYRGGYEQYF. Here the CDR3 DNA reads TGTGCCAGCAGCTCCTACAGGGGGGGATACGAGCAGTACTTC.